Below are 14 T cell receptor beta chains sequenced from a single sample in a study of blood T cell repertoires in COVID-19. This table comes from immunoSEQ multiplex PCR, and its TCRdb copy is limited to in-frame clones, with some not included. The table records about 180,000 clones, 75% to 90% of them present only once. Material: peripheral blood. Every receptor here comes from a woman aged 70-85 years with COVID-19, enrolled during active disease.

The chain joins TRBV27 to TRBJ2-1; 7 bases line up with TRBD2. CDR1 and CDR2 (germline): MNHEY, SMNVEV (reference sequence). V dropped 2 bases and J dropped 0; count of bases not matched to a gene: 1. The length of the CDR3 is 15 residues. Here the CDR3 DNA reads TGTGCCAGCAGTTTAACGGGAGGCTCCTACAATGAGCAGTTCTTC. Translation: CASSLTGGSYNEQFF.

The V gene is TRBV5-6, the J gene TRBJ1-2; D remains ambiguous. Between the trimmed V and J ends, which lost 4 bases and 0 bases, there was a span of 7 bases. Germline V lookup: CDR1 SGHDT, CDR2 YYEEEE. The CDR3 totals 13 residues. The CDR3: CASSQYANYGYTF. The CDR3 DNA follows: TGTGCCAGCAGCCAGTACGCTAACTATGGCTACACCTTC.

V and J are TRBV27 and TRBJ1-1, with a tentative D call TRBD1 (5 bases). The CDR3 loop spans 15 amino acids. In germline, CDR1 is MNHEY, CDR2 SMNVEV (reference sequence). V lost 4 bases and J lost 5, with 17 bases in between. The CDR3 DNA sequence: TGTGCCAGCAGTTGGGGGGTAAGGGCCGAAACTGAAGCTTTCTTT. Translating it yields CASSWGVRAETEAFF.

The rearrangement links TRBV2 to TRBJ1-3, with D tentatively TRBD1 (5 bases). From germline, CDR1 is SNHLY and CDR2 FYNNEI. Trimming removed 6 bases from V and 2 bases from J, with 14 bases in between. This CDR3 is 15 amino acids long. The CDR3 DNA sequence: TGTGCCAGCAGCTCTCTCGGGGGGGCTGGAAACACCATATATTTT. This codes for CASSSLGGAGNTIYF.

With regard to this clone: One end of the junction does not line up with germline, which may come from a read error. This chain uses TRBV12-3 or TRBV12-4 with TRBJ2-2, with no clear D. This CDR3 is 12 amino acids long. CDR3 DNA: TGTGCCAGCAGCCGCAACATCGGGGAGCTGTTTTTT. The encoded protein is CASSRNIGELFF.

For the CDR3, the DNA is TGTGCCAGTTCCTCCGGGAGATTGTACAATGAGCAGTTCTTC. This sequence encodes CASSSGRLYNEQFF. V is TRBV19 and J is TRBJ2-1; perhaps TRBD2 as D (6 bases). The V and J ends lost 8 bases and 4 bases respectively, with 15 bases between them. The CDR3 sequence is 14 residues long. The germline gives CDR1 LNHDA, CDR2 SQIVND (reference sequence).

The chain couples TRBV19 to TRBJ2-1; TRBD2 aligns across 8 bases. The germline CDR1 and CDR2 sequences are LNHDA and SQIVND (reference sequence). The CDR3 has 15 amino acids. V lost 3 bases and J lost 7; bases outside the gene matches: 8. The CDR3 region has the DNA TGTGCCAGTAGTATCACGGGAGGGCCTCAGAATGAGCAGTTCTTC. Translating gives CASSITGGPQNEQFF. The variable domain in full, with the rest retrieved from reference TRBV19 and TRBJ2-1, is DGGITQSPKYLFRKEGQNVTLSCEQNLNHDAMYWYRQDPGQGLRLIYYSQIVNDFQKGDIAEGYSVSREKKESFPLTVTSAQKNPTAFYLCASSITGGPQNEQFFGPGTRLTVL.

The chain recombines TRBV29-1 with TRBJ2-7; 9 nucleotides agree with TRBD2. The CDR3 has 13 residues. CDR1 is SQVTM, CDR2 ANQGSEA, per germline. V lost 6 bases and J lost 5; bases outside the gene matches: 8. CDR3 coding DNA: TGCAGCGTAAAGGCGGGAGGGAGCCACGAGCAGTACTTC. Residues: CSVKAGGSHEQYF.

The chain is built from TRBV2 and TRBJ2-6, with TRBD2 as a possible D gene (6 bases). The germline V and J ends were trimmed by 7 bases and 2 bases, with 12 bases remaining between them. Germline lookup yields CDR1 SNHLY and CDR2 FYNNEI. This CDR3 is built from 15 residues. CDR3 sequence (DNA): TGTGCCAGCAACCGCGGGGTCCCTGGGGCCAACGTCCTGACTTTC. It yields the protein CASNRGVPGANVLTF.

The rearrangement links TRBV6-2 or TRBV6-3 to TRBJ2-5; the match to TRBD2 covers 11 bases. The trim removed 4 bases at V and 4 bases at J, leaving 14 bases unmatched. The CDR3 length is 18 residues. Germline values: CDR1 MNHEY, CDR2 SVGEGT. CDR3 in amino acids: CASSWPSTSGRSAETQYF. The CDR3 bases are TGTGCCAGCAGTTGGCCTAGTACTAGCGGGAGATCGGCAGAGACCCAGTACTTC.

The chain uses TRBV3-1 (or the pseudogene TRBV3-2) and TRBJ2-5; 8 nucleotides match TRBD1. The CDR3 extends over 14 amino acids. The germline V gene has CDR1 LGHDT and CDR2 YNNKEL (reference sequence). After removal of 1 base from V and 4 bases from J, the junction contained 2 bases not matched to a gene. The CDR3 spells CASSQGGQGETQYF. The DNA of the CDR3 is TGTGCCAGCAGCCAAGGAGGACAGGGAGAGACCCAGTACTTC.

This chain uses TRBV5-4 with TRBJ1-4; D remains ambiguous. The CDR3 runs 14 residues. The ends were cut back, 0 bases at V and 3 bases at J, with 6 bases in the middle. Per the germline V gene, CDR1 is SGHNT and CDR2 is YYREEE (reference sequence). The CDR3 bases are TGTGCCAGCAGCTTGGGGGGAGCTAATGAAAAACTGTTTTTT. As protein: CASSLGGANEKLFF.

The chain recombines TRBV20-1 with TRBJ2-1; 9 nucleotides align to TRBD2. The CDR3 runs 13 residues. The V gene end was trimmed by 3 bases and the J gene end by 12 bases; junction bases not matched to a gene: 9. Germline CDR1 is DFQATT and CDR2 is SNEGSKA (reference sequence). Written as DNA, the CDR3 is TGCAGTGCTAGTGGGACTAGCCTCCTCGGGCAGTTCTTC. Protein product: CSASGTSLLGQFF.

CDR3 amino acids: CACLAGAGVREQYF. The CDR3 region has the DNA TGCGCCTGCTTAGCGGGAGCTGGGGTCCGTGAGCAGTACTTC. V is TRBV10-2 and J is TRBJ2-7; 9 bases are a match to TRBD2. The V gene end was trimmed by 11 bases and the J gene end by 7 bases; junction bases not matched to a gene: 15. This CDR3 has 14 residues. Per germline, CDR1 WSHSY and CDR2 SAAADI.